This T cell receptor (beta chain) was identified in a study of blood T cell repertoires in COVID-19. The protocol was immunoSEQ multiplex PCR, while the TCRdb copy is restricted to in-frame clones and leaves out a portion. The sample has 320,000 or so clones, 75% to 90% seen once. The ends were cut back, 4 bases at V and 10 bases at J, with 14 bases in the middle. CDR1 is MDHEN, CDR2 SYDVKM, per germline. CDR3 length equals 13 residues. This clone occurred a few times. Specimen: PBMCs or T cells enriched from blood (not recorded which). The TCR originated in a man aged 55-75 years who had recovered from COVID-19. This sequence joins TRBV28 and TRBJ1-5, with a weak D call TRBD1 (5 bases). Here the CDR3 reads CASSSGFGRPQHF. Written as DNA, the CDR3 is TGTGCCAGCAGTTCAGGGTTCGGGAGACCCCAGCATTTT.